The clone carrying this T cell receptor beta chain was recorded many times. What it binds is unknown. This sample was included in a study of identical twins. Whole-study results and caveats: Whereas memory repertoires showed no such difference, abundant cord blood beta clonotypes carried fewer insertions.

Per germline, CDR1 SGHRS and CDR2 YFSETQ. This CDR3 region has 12 residues. The V and J ends lost 4 bases and 0 bases respectively, with 5 bases between them. TCRdb independently ran MiXCR on the 5' RACE reads; one entry per CDR3 protein. Of some 760,000 distinct CDR3 sequences listed, 15% to 20% are singletons. These data are also associated with another study on T cells expressing NK-cell markers. That publication notes: Expanded NKG2C+ T cell clones were not confirmed as HCMV-specific.

Sequenced input: PBMCs. This receptor was taken from a woman aged 18-29 years in good health. The chain carries TRBV5-1 and TRBJ2-7; no clear D gene. CDR3 amino acids: CASSASSYEQYF. The CDR3 coding sequence is TGCGCCAGCAGCGCAAGCTCCTACGAGCAGTACTTC.